The source of this T cell receptor beta chain is a study of metastatic and nonmetastatic thyroid tumors. Overall study: Malignant thyroid and benign thyroid patients provided blood and tumor or nodule tissue whose repertoires were compared.

In the authors' workflow: A papillary thyroid cancer distant-metastasis classifier was built from CDR3 differences across clinicopathological groups. TCRdb redid the clone calls on the PCR reads using MiXCR. The V and J calls come from TCRdb's annotation, not from the publication. The sample holds 20,000 to 25,000 clones, roughly a sixth seen once. Prior to thyroid surgery, none of the patients had received any treatment. CDR1 and CDR2 (germline): MNHEY, SVGEGT. CDR3 length: 16 residues. The ends lost 5 bases at V and 4 bases at J; junction bases unmatched: 9. This rearrangement joins TRBV6-2 or TRBV6-3 to TRBJ2-3; 10 nucleotides align to TRBD2. Material for sequencing was blood. This receptor was taken from a female donor with papillary thyroid cancer or a benign thyroid nodule (not recorded which). Some clones in this sample may be carry-over from other donors' samples. The CDR3 region has the DNA TGTGCCAGCAGTCTAAAAGCGGGGGGGCGTTCAGATACGCAGTATTTT. Protein product: CASSLKAGGRSDTQYF.